Sequencing of this T cell receptor (beta chain) was carried out in a study of blood T cell repertoires in COVID-19. Study context: Samples representing acute and convalescent COVID-19 were sourced from the United States, Italy and Spain. PBMCs, B-cell-depleted T cells, or T cells were the source of the cDNA or gDNA that made up the material.

In the original workflow: Reference gene primer amplification gave estimated nucleated cell counts. Clones were read by immunoSEQ multiplex PCR, and TCRdb kept only the in-frame ones, dropping some. V, J and clone size reflect that table, while D and trimming were determined from the DNA. The table has about 150,000 clones, around 89% seen once; the top ten hold 15%. The CDR3 has 16 residues. Trimming cost V 4 bases and J 5 bases, with 15 bases left between them. Germline V lookup: CDR1 KGHSH, CDR2 LQKENI. Material: peripheral blood. The clonotype comes from a woman between 35 and 50 years old with acute or convalescent COVID-19. The J gene is TRBJ1-6, the V gene TRBV18, with D perhaps TRBD1 (5 bases). The CDR3 DNA reads as TGTGCCAGCTCACAAAATTCGGGACTTAATAATTCACCCCTCCACTTT. Its translation is CASSQNSGLNNSPLHF. Based on the CDR3 plus reference TRBV18 and TRBJ1-6, the full variable domain is NAGVMQNPRHLVRRRGQEARLRCSPMKGHSHVYWYRQLPEEGLKFMVYLQKENIIDESGMPKERFSAEFPKEGPSILRIQQVVRGDSAAYFCASSQNSGLNNSPLHFGNGTRLTVT.